This T cell receptor (beta chain) was captured in a study of CD8 T cells in Susac syndrome. This CDR3 contains 13 residues. Germline V lookup: CDR1 SNHLY, CDR2 FYNNEI. As for this clonotype: The junction and the germline gene differ at one end; a read error may be behind it.

It was with random hexamers that 0.5 to 1 ug RNA was reverse transcribed. TCRdb passed the immunoSEQ multiplex PCR reads through MiXCR, listing each CDR3 protein once. The sample holds around 95,000 distinct CDR3 sequences, around 96% seen once. This clonotype was obtained from a human donor with Susac syndrome. The gene calls are TRBV2 and TRBJ2-7; the match to TRBD2 covers 11 bases. Sequenced material: CD8+ T cells from PBMCs. This chain's CDR3 is CASSDKMASGGHF. The CDR3 DNA is TGTGCCAGCAGTGACAAGATGGCTAGCGGGGGGCACTTC.